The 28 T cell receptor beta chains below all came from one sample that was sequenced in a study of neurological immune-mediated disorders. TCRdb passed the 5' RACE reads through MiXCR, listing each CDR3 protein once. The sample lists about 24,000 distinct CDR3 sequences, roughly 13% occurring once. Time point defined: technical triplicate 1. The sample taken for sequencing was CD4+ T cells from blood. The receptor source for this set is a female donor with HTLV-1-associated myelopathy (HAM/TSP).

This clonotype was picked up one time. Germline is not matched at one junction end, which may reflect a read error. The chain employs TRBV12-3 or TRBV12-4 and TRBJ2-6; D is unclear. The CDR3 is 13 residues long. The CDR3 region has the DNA TGTGCCAGCATACCCTCTTGGGCCAACGTCCTGACTTTC. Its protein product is CASIPSWANVLTF.

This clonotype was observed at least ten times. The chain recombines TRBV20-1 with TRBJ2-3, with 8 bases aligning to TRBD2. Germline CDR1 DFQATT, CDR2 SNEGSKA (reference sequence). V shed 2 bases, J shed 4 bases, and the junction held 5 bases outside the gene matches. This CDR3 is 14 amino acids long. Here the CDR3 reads CSARLRGGADTQYF. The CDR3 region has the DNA TGCAGTGCTAGACTTCGGGGGGGCGCAGATACGCAGTATTTT.

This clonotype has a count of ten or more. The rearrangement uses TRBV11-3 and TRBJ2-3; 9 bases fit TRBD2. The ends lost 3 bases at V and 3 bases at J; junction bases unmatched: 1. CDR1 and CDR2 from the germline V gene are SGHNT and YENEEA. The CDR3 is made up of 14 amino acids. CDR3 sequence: CASSLTSGTDTQYF. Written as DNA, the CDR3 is TGTGCCAGCAGCTTGACTAGCGGAACAGATACGCAGTATTTT.

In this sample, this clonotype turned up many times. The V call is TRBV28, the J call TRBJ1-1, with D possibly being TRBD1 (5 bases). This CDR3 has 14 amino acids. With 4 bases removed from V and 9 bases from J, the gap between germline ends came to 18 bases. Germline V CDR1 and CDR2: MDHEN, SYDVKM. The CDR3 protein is CASSSTKGMGKAFF. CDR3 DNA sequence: TGTGCCAGCAGTTCCACAAAGGGGATGGGTAAAGCTTTCTTT.

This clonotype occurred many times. CDR3 in amino acids: CASSFGGISTDTQYF. The CDR3, as DNA: TGTGCCAGCAGCTTCGGGGGAATTAGCACAGATACGCAGTATTTT. The rearrangement links TRBV11-2 to TRBJ2-3, with D tentatively TRBD2 (6 bases). Trimming removed 3 bases from V and 0 bases from J, with 10 bases in between. Germline CDR1 reads SGHAT; CDR2 reads FQNNGV. The CDR3 consists of 15 residues.

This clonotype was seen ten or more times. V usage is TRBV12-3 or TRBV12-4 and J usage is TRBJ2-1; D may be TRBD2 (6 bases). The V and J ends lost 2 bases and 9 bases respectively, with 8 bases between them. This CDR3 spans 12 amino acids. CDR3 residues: CASSLLGGEQFF. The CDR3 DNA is TGTGCCAGCAGTTTATTGGGAGGTGAGCAGTTCTTC.

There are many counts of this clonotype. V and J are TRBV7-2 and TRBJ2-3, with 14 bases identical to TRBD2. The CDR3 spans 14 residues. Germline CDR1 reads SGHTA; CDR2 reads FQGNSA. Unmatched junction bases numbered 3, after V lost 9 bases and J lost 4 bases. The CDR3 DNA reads TGTGCCAGTCGACTAGCGGGGGGGCCAGATACGCAGTATTTT. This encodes CASRLAGGPDTQYF. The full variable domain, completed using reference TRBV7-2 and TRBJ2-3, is GAGVSQSPSNKVTEKGKDVELRCDPISGHTALYWYRQSLGQGLEFLIYFQGNSAPDKSGLPSDRFSAERTGGSVSTLTIQRTQQEDSAVYLCASRLAGGPDTQYFGPGTRLTVL.

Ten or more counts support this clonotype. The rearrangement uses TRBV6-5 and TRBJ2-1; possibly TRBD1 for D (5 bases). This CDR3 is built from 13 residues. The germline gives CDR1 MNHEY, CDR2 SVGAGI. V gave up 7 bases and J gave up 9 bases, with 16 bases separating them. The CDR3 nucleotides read TGTGCCAGCAAGATTAACAGGTATGGTGAGCAGTTCTTC. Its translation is CASKINRYGEQFF.

CDR3 in amino acids: CAISYKTGQGITYEQYF. CDR3 coding DNA: TGTGCTATCAGTTACAAAACGGGACAGGGGATAACATACGAGCAGTACTTC. The chain has TRBV6-5 and TRBJ2-7; 10 bases align to TRBD1. Germline V lookup: CDR1 MNHEY, CDR2 SVGAGI. This CDR3 contains 17 residues.

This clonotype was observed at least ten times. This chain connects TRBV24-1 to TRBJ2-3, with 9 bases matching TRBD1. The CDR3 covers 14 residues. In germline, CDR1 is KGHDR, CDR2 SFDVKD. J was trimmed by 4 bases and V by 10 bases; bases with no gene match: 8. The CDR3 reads CATATGGEADTQYF. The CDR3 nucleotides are TGTGCCACAGCAACAGGGGGCGAGGCAGATACGCAGTATTTT.

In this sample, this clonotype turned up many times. CDR3 amino acids: CSAETGEHTEAFF. The CDR3 DNA sequence: TGCAGTGCTGAGACAGGGGAGCACACTGAAGCTTTCTTT. The V gene is TRBV20-1, the J gene TRBJ1-1, with 8 nucleotides matching TRBD1. Per the germline V gene, CDR1 is DFQATT and CDR2 is SNEGSKA (reference sequence). The CDR3 length is 13 residues. V gave up 5 bases and J gave up 3 bases; unmatched junction bases: 5.

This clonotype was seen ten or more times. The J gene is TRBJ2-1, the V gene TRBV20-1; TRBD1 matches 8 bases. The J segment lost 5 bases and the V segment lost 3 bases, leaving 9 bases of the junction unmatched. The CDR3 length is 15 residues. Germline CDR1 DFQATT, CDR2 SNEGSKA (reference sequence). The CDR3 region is CSARITGTGHNEQFF. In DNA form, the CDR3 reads TGCAGTGCTAGGATAACTGGGACAGGTCACAATGAGCAGTTCTTC.

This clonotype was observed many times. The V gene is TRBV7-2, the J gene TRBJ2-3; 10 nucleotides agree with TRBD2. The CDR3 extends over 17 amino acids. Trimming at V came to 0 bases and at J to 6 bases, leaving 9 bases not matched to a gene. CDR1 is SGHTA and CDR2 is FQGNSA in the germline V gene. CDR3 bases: TGTGCCAGCAGCTTAGCAGTAGCGGGGGGCCTGCGGGATACGCAGTATTTT. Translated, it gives CASSLAVAGGLRDTQYF.

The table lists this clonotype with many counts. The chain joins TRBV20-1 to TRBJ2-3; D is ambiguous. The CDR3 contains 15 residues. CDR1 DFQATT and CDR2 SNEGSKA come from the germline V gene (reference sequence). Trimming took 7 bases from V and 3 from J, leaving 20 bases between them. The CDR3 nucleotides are TGCAGTGTGATAGGGAAAGACGTTTTGACAGATACGCAGTATTTT. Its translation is CSVIGKDVLTDTQYF.

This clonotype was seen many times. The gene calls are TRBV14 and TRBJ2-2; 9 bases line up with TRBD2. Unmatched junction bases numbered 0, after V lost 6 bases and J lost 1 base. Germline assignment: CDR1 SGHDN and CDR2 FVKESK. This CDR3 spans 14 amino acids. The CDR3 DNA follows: TGTGCCAGCAGGACTAGCGGGAACACCGGGGAGCTGTTTTTT. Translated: CASRTSGNTGELFF.

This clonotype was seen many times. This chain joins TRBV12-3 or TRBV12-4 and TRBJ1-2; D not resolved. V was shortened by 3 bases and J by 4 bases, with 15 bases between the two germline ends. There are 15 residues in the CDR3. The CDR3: CASSFSPNRGYGYTF. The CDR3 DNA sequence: TGTGCCAGCAGTTTTAGTCCCAACAGAGGCTATGGCTACACCTTC.

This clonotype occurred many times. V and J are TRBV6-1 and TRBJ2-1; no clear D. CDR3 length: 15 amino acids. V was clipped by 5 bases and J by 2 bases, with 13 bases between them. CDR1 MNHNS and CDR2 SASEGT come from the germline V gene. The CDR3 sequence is CASSPTLSAYNEQFF. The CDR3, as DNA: TGTGCCAGCAGTCCGACCCTGTCGGCCTACAATGAGCAGTTCTTC.

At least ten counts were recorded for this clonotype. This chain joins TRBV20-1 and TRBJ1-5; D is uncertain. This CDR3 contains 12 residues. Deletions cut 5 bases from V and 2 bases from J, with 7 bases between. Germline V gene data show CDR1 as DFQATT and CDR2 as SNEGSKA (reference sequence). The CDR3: CSAVMGNQPQHF. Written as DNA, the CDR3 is TGCAGTGCTGTTATGGGCAATCAGCCCCAGCATTTT.

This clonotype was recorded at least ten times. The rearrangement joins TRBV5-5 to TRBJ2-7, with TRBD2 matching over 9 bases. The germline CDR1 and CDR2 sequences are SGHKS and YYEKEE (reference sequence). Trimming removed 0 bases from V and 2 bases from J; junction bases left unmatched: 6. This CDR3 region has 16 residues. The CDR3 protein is CASSLGPAGGTYEQYF. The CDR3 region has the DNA TGTGCCAGCAGCTTGGGTCCAGCGGGGGGCACCTACGAGCAGTACTTC.

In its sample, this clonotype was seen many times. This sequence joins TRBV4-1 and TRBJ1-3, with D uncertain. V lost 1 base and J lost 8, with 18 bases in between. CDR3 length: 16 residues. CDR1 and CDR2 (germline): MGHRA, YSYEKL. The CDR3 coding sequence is TGCGCCAGCAGCCAAGTTTTCGGCGGGCCACGGGACACCATATATTTT. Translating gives CASSQVFGGPRDTIYF.

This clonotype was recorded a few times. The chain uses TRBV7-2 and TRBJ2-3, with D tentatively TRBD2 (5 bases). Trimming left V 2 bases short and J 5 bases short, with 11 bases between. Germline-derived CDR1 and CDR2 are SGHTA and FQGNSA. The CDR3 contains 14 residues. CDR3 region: CASSLLGRKDTQYF. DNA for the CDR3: TGTGCCAGCAGCTTACTGGGGAGAAAAGATACGCAGTATTTT.

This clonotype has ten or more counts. CDR3 coding DNA: TGTGCCAGCAGCCTCCGGACAGGACAGTATGGCTACACCTTC. Translated, it gives CASSLRTGQYGYTF. V usage is TRBV7-2 and J usage is TRBJ1-2; 7 bases are shared with TRBD1. This CDR3 has 14 amino acids. Germline loops: CDR1 SGHTA, CDR2 FQGNSA. The V and J ends lost 5 bases and 5 bases, in that order; junction bases with no gene match: 8.

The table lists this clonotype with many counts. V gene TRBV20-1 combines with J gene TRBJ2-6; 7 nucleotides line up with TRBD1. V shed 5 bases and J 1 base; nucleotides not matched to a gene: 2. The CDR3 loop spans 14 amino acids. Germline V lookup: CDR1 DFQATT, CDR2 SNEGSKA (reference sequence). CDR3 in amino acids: CSASGQSGANVLTF. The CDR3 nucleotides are TGCAGTGCTTCGGGACAGTCTGGGGCCAACGTCCTGACTTTC.

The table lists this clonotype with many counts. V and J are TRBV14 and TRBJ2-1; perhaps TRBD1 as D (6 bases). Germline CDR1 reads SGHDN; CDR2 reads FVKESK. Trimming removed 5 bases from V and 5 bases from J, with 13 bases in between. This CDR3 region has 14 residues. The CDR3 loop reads CASSAGVRDNEQFF. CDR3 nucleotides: TGTGCCAGCAGCGCAGGGGTTCGAGACAATGAGCAGTTCTTC.

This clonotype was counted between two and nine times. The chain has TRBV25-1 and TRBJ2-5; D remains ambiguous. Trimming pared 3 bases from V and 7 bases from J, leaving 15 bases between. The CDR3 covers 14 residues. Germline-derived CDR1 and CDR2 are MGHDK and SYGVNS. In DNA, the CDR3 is TGTGCCAGCAGTGATACTGGTAGTGAAGGGACCCAGTACTTC. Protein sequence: CASSDTGSEGTQYF.

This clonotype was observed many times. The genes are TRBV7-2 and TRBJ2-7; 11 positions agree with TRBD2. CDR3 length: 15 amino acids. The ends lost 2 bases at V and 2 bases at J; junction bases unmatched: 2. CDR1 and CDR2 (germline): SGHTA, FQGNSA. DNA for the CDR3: TGTGCCAGCAGCTTAACTAGCGGGAGTGCCTACGAGCAGTACTTC. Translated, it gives CASSLTSGSAYEQYF.

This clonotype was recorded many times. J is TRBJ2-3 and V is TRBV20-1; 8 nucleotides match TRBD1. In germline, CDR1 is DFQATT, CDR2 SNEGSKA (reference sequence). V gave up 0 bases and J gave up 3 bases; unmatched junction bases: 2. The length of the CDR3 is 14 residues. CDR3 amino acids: CSARDRGQTDTQYF. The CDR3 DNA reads TGCAGTGCTAGAGACAGGGGGCAAACAGATACGCAGTATTTT.

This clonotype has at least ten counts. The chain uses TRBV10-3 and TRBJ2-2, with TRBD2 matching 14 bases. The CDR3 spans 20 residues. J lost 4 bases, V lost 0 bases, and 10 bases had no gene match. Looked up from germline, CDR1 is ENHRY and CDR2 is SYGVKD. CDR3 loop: CAISESPGTSGSYGTGELFF. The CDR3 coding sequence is TGTGCCATCAGTGAGTCTCCAGGGACTAGCGGGAGTTATGGCACCGGGGAGCTGTTTTTT.